This entry concerns a single TCR beta chain. What it recognizes is unknown. Genomic DNA of each subset was evenly split across several immunoSEQ plates. Using immunoSEQ multiplex PCR, the repertoire was profiled, and TCRdb retains in-frame clones only, with some absent. The sample has about 2.4 million clones, more than 85% seen once. CDR1 SGHAT and CDR2 FQNNGV come from the germline V gene. V was clipped by 2 bases and J by 5 bases, with 15 bases between them. The CDR3 covers 15 residues. This sample stems from a study of shared clonotypes between healthy human individuals. Study-level findings and limits: Depth of sequencing was expected to influence donor clonotype sharing. The four-donor shared clonotypes exceeded non-shared clonotypes in generation probability, with non-shared ones scoring lower.

The sequenced sample was naive CD4+ T cells from PBMCs. Subset described: CD45RA+ positively selected. The receptor's source is a man aged 18-30 years in good health. Some clones in this sample may be carry-over from other donors' samples. V and J are TRBV11-2 and TRBJ2-5; D call uncertain. The CDR3 sequence is CASSLSGFLGETQYF. In DNA form, the CDR3 reads TGTGCCAGCAGCTTATCGGGCTTCCTTGGGGAGACCCAGTACTTC. Full variable domain (outside the CDR3, taken from reference TRBV11-2 and TRBJ2-5): EAGVAQSPRYKIIEKRQSVAFWCNPISGHATLYWYQQILGQGPKLLIQFQNNGVVDDSQLPKDRFSAERLKGVDSTLKIQPAKLEDSAVYLCASSLSGFLGETQYFGPGTRLLVL.